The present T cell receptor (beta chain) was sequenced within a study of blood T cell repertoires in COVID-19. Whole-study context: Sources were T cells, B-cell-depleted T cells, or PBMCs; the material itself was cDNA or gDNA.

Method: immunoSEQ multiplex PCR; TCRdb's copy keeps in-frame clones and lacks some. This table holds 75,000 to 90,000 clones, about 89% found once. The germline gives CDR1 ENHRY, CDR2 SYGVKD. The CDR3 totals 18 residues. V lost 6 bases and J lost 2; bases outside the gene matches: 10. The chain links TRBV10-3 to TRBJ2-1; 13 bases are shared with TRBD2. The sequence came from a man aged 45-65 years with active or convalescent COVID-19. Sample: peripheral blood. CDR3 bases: TGTGCCATCAGCAGTTCTCCGGGACTAGCGGGGACCTACAATGAGCAGTTCTTC. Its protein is CAISSSPGLAGTYNEQFF.